Presented here are 11 T cell receptor beta chains from one specimen sequenced in a study of blood T cell repertoires in COVID-19. Profiling relied on immunoSEQ multiplex PCR, and the TCRdb table lists in-frame clones only, not all of them. The sample lists fewer than 350,000 clones; roughly nine tenths were seen once. The specimen sequenced was peripheral blood. Source of these receptors: a woman in her sixties with COVID-19, enrolled during active disease.

The CDR3 DNA is TGCAGCGTCTCCGGGACAGGCGCTAGCTCCTACGAGCAGTACTTC. Its translation is CSVSGTGASSYEQYF. The chain uses TRBV29-1 and TRBJ2-7, with 8 bases matching TRBD1. After removal of 6 bases from V and 0 bases from J, the junction contained 10 bases not matched to a gene. This CDR3 spans 15 amino acids. The V gene's germline CDR1 is SQVTM and CDR2 ANQGSEA.

The chain has TRBV3-1 (or the pseudogene TRBV3-2) and TRBJ1-1; D is ambiguous. Trimming shortened V by 2 bases and J by 5 bases, and 15 bases separated the two germline ends. The CDR3 sequence is 15 residues long. CDR1 is LGHDT, CDR2 YNNKEL, per germline (reference sequence). The CDR3 DNA sequence: TGTGCCAGCAGCCAAAACCCCGGGAGAAAAACTGAAGCTTTCTTT. The encoded protein is CASSQNPGRKTEAFF.

The chain combines TRBV12-3 or TRBV12-4 with TRBJ1-2; maybe TRBD1 (6 bases). The CDR3 has 13 residues. V was shortened by 1 base and J by 7 bases, with 10 bases between the two germline ends. This CDR3 is CASSLGGGGGYTF. In nucleotides, the CDR3 is TGTGCCAGCAGTTTAGGGGGGGGCGGTGGCTACACCTTC.

The chain recombines TRBV3-1 (or the pseudogene TRBV3-2) with TRBJ2-7, with 9 bases fitting TRBD1. Germline CDR1 is LGHDT and CDR2 is YNNKEL (reference sequence). The CDR3 sequence is 14 residues long. V gave up 5 bases and J gave up 2 bases; unmatched junction bases: 4. The CDR3 region has the DNA TGTGCCAGCAGCATACAGGGGGCAGCCTACGAGCAGTACTTC. Translating it yields CASSIQGAAYEQYF.

This chain uses TRBV10-3 with TRBJ2-3, with 8 positions matching TRBD1. The CDR3 runs 14 residues. The V segment lost 8 bases and the J segment 3 bases; nucleotides outside the gene matches: 7. Germline-derived CDR1 and CDR2 are ENHRY and SYGVKD. CDR3: CAISSGQVTDTQYF. The CDR3 nucleotides read TGTGCCATCTCTTCGGGACAGGTGACAGATACGCAGTATTTT.

J is TRBJ1-2 and V is TRBV24-1; a weak D match, TRBD1 (6 bases). Trimming left V 1 base short and J 8 bases short, with 16 bases between. Germline lookup yields CDR1 KGHDR and CDR2 SFDVKD. The CDR3 sequence is 15 residues long. The CDR3 nucleotides read TGTGCCACCAGTGATTTTAAAACAGGGAGTAAAGGCTACACCTTC. It yields the protein CATSDFKTGSKGYTF.

The chain links TRBV9 to TRBJ1-1, with 9 bases lining up with TRBD1. This CDR3 is 15 amino acids long. Germline CDR1 is SGDLS and CDR2 is YYNGEE. V dropped 3 bases and J dropped 0; count of bases not matched to a gene: 3. CDR3 sequence (DNA): TGTGCCAGCAGCGCGGGACAGGGTTTGAACACTGAAGCTTTCTTT. This encodes CASSAGQGLNTEAFF.

This chain connects TRBV30 to TRBJ1-5; D call uncertain. Trimming took off 1 base at V and 4 bases at J, with 11 bases between the two ends. The germline CDR1 and CDR2 sequences are GTSNPN and SVGIG (reference sequence). The CDR3 contains 14 residues. The CDR3 nucleotides are TGTGCCTGGAGTGGAACCAGTACGAATCAGCCCCAGCATTTT. It translates to CAWSGTSTNQPQHF.

This clone has a handful of counts. The V gene is TRBV6-5, the J gene TRBJ1-2; TRBD1 aligns across 8 bases. Looked up from germline, CDR1 is MNHEY and CDR2 is SVGAGI. Trimming cost V 5 bases and J 1 base; bases outside gene matches: 6. CDR3 length equals 15 residues. In nucleotides, the CDR3 is TGTGCCAGCAGTCACAGACAGGGGAATAACTATGGCTACACCTTC. It is translated as CASSHRQGNNYGYTF.

The J gene is TRBJ2-5, the V gene TRBV29-1; 7 nucleotides agree with TRBD1. The germline gives CDR1 SQVTM, CDR2 ANQGSEA. The CDR3 loop spans 11 amino acids. The V gene end was trimmed by 6 bases and the J gene end by 5 bases; junction bases not matched to a gene: 3. The CDR3 reads CSVDRAETQYF. The CDR3 bases are TGCAGCGTCGACAGGGCGGAGACCCAGTACTTC.

Regarding this clone: Distinct nucleotide sequences in the sample also encode this CDR3. The chain joins TRBV7-3 to TRBJ1-5; D is ambiguous. Germline V gene data show CDR1 as SGHTA and CDR2 as FQGTGA. Trimming shortened V by 2 bases and J by 4 bases, and 6 bases separated the two germline ends. This CDR3 is 13 amino acids long. For the CDR3, the DNA is TGTGCCAGCAGCTTAGGGCCAAATCAGCCCCAGCATTTT. This sequence encodes CASSLGPNQPQHF.